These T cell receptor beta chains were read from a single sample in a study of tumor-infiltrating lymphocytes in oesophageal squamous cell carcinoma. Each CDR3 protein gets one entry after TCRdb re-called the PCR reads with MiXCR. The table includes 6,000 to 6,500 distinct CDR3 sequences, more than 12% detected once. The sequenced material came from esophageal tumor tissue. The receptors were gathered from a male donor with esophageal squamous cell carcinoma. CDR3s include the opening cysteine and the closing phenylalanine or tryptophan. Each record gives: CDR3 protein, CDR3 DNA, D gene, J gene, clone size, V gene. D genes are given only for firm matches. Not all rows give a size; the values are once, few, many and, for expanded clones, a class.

CAIEQIGRNYEQYF | TGTGCCATTGAACAGATTGGGCGTAACTACGAGCAGTACTTC | NA | TRBJ2-7 | many | TRBV28
CASSKDSKLRKSKQYF | TGTGCCAGCAGCAAGGACAGTAAGCTACGAAAAAGTAAGCAGTACTTC | NA | TRBJ2-7 | medium-sized | TRBV7-9
CATSRGGDNNQPQHF | TGTGCCACCAGCAGAGGTGGGGACAACAATCAGCCCCAGCATTTT | NA | TRBJ1-5 | NA | TRBV15
CASLGESNRGRMGTEAFF | TGTGCCAGCCTCGGAGAATCAAACAGGGGGCGGATGGGGACTGAAGCTTTCTTT | TRBD1 | TRBJ1-1 | many | TRBV2
CASSQDWGDTQYF | TGTGCCAGCAGCCAAGATTGGGGAGATACGCAGTATTTT | NA | TRBJ2-3 | NA | TRBV3-1
CASSRGPKNIQYF | TGTGCCAGCAGCAGGGGGCCCAAAAACATTCAGTACTTC | TRBD1 | TRBJ2-4 | medium-sized | TRBV6-1
CASSPLAGGGDTQYF | TGTGCCAGCAGCCCACTAGCGGGGGGAGGAGATACGCAGTATTTT | TRBD2 | TRBJ2-3 | many | TRBV12-3/TRBV12-4
CASKSANEQFF | TGCGCCAGCAAGTCGGCGAATGAGCAGTTCTTC | NA | TRBJ2-1 | many | TRBV5-1
CASGLFSAPSNTIYF | TGTGCTAGTGGTTTGTTTTCCGCCCCGAGCAACACCATATATTTT | NA | TRBJ1-3 | many | TRBV12-5
CASSTDGTNTEAFF | TGTGCCAGCAGCACGGACGGAACGAACACTGAAGCTTTCTTT | NA | TRBJ1-1 | medium-sized | TRBV5-4
CATSERGAQYNEQFF | TGTGCCACCAGTGAGCGGGGGGCCCAATACAATGAGCAGTTCTTC | TRBD2 | TRBJ2-1 | many | TRBV24-1
CASSLGTSGGLSYELYF | TGTGCCAGCAGCCTGGGGACTAGCGGGGGCCTCTCCTACGAGCTGTACTTT | NA | TRBJ1-6 | once | TRBV28
CASRLGFNEQYF | TGTGCCAGCAGATTAGGGTTTAACGAGCAGTACTTC | NA | TRBJ2-7 | medium-sized | TRBV7-2
CASSPPGTAGTF | TGTGCCAGCAGCCCCCCGGGCACAGCGGGGACCTTC | NA | TRBJ1-2 | few | TRBV7-8
CASSQGVGDTDAFF | TGTGCCAGCAGTCAAGGGGTAGGGGACACTGATGCTTTCTTT | NA | TRBJ1-1 | NA | TRBV25-1
CASSFEGRGYTF | TGTGCCAGCAGTTTCGAGGGCCGTGGCTACACCTTC | NA | TRBJ1-2 | NA | TRBV12-3/TRBV12-4
CASGERSFPTIYGYTF | TGTGCTAGTGGTGAACGTTCATTTCCCACTATCTATGGCTACACCTTC | NA | TRBJ1-2 | many | TRBV12-5
CASSQGESGYFGYTF | TGCGCCAGCAGCCAGGGGGAATCCGGCTATTTCGGCTACACCTTC | NA | TRBJ1-2 | many | TRBV4-1
CASSGGDKVINIQYF | TGCGCCAGCAGTGGGGGGGACAAGGTCATAAACATTCAGTACTTC | NA | TRBJ2-4 | many | TRBV10-2
CASSFQRPGELFF | TGCGCCAGCAGCTTCCAACGCCCCGGGGAGCTGTTTTTT | NA | TRBJ2-2 | many | TRBV5-1
CASCDTGLETYNSPLHF | TGTGCCAGCTGCGACACAGGGCTGGAAACCTATAATTCACCCCTCCACTTT | NA | TRBJ1-6 | many | TRBV2
CASSTGQGTGRGADTQYF | TGTGCCAGCAGCACTGGACAGGGCACAGGGAGGGGCGCAGATACGCAGTATTTT | NA | TRBJ2-3 | NA | TRBV11-1
CASSLLTSGGKRETQYF | TGTGCCAGCAGTTTACTGACTAGCGGGGGGAAGCGAGAGACCCAGTACTTC | TRBD2 | TRBJ2-5 | many | TRBV12-3/TRBV12-4
CASGPRDRDTQYF | TGTGCCAGCGGCCCTAGGGATAGAGATACGCAGTACTTC | NA | TRBJ2-7 | NA | TRBV7-4
CASSSLGPGGSYGYTF | TGCGCCAGCAGCTCCTTGGGGCCAGGGGGAAGCTATGGCTACACCTTC | TRBD1 | TRBJ1-2 | many | TRBV5-1
CASSSGTVGTGELFF | TGCGCCAGCAGCTCTGGGACAGTAGGCACCGGGGAGCTGTTTTTT | TRBD1 | TRBJ2-2 | few | TRBV5-1
CAISESRETQYF | TGTGCCATCAGTGAGTCCCGAGAGACCCAGTACTTC | NA | TRBJ2-5 | many | TRBV10-3
CASSYGPPDTQYF | TGTGCCAGCAGTTACGGCCCCCCAGATACGCAGTATTTT | NA | TRBJ2-3 | medium-sized | TRBV6-6